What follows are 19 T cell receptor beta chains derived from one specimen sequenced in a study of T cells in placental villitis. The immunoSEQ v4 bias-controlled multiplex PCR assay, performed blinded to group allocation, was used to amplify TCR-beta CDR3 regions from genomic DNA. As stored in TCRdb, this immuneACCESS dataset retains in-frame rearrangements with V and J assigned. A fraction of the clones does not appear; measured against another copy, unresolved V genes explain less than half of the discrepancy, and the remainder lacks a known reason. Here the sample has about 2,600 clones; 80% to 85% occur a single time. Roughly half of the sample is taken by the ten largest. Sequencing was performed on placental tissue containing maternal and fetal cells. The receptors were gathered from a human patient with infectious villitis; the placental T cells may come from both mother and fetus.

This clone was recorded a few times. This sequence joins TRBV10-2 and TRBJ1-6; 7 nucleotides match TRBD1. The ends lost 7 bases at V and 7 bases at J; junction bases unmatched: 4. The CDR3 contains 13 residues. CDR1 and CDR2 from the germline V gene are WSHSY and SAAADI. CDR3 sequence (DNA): TGCGCCAGCACGGGACAGTACAATTCACCCCTCCACTTT. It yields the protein CASTGQYNSPLHF.

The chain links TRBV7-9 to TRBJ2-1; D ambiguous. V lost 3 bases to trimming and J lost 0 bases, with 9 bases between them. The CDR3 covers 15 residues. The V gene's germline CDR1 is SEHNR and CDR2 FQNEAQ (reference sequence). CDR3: CASSLGVDSYNEQFF. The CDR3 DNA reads TGTGCCAGCAGCTTGGGCGTGGACTCCTACAATGAGCAGTTCTTC. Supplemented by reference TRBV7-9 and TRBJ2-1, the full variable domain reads DTGVSQNPRHKITKRGQNVTFRCDPISEHNRLYWYRQTLGQGPEFLTYFQNEAQLEKSRLLSDRFSAERPKGSFSTLEIQRTEQGDSAMYLCASSLGVDSYNEQFFGPGTRLTVL.

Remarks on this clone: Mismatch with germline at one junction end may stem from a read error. The CDR3 sequence is CARSWPGRGGSTDTQYF. DNA of the CDR3: TGCGCCCGCAGCTGGCCCGGCCGGGGGGGGAGCACAGATACGCAGTATTTT. The genes are TRBV5-1 and TRBJ2-3, with 8 positions matching TRBD2. Germline CDR1 SGHRS, CDR2 YFSETQ. The CDR3 is 17 residues long.

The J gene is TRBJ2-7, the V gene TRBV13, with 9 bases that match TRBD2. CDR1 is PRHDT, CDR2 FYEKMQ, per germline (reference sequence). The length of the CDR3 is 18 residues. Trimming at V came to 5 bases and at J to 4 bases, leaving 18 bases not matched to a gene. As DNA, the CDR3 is TGTGCCAGCAGCCCCCGCGGAGCGGGGGGCCCTATAGCATACGAGCAGTACTTC. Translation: CASSPRGAGGPIAYEQYF.

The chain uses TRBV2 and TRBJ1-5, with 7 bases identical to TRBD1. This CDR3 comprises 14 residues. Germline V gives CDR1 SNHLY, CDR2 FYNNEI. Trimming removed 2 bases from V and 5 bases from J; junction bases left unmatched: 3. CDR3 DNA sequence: TGTGCCAGCAGTGAACAGGGGGAGGATCAGCCCCAGCATTTT. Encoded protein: CASSEQGEDQPQHF. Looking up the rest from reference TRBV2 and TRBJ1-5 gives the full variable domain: EPEVTQTPSHQVTQMGQEVILRCVPISNHLYFYWYRQILGQKVEFLVSFYNNEISEKSEIFDDQFSVERPDGSNFTLKIRSTKLEDSAMYFCASSEQGEDQPQHFGDGTRLSIL.

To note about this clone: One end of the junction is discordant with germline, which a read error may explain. The DNA of the CDR3 is TGTGCCAGCACCCACGGACATCAGAACACTAAAGCTTTCTTT. Its translation is CASTHGHQNTKAFF. The chain employs TRBV11-2 and TRBJ1-1; possibly TRBD1 for D (5 bases). CDR3 size: 14 residues. Germline CDR1 is SGHAT and CDR2 is FQNNGV.

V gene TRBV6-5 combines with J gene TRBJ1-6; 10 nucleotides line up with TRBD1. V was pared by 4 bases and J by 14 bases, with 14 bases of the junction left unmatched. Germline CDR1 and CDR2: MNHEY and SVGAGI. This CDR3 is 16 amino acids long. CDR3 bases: TGTGCCAGCAGTTCCATTCCGGGGACAGGGGTAGGAACCCTCCACTTT. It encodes CASSSIPGTGVGTLHF.

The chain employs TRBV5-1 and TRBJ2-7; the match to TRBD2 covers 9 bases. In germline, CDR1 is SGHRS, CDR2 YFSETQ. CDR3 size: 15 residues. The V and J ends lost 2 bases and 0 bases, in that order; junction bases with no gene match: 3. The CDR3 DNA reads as TGCGCCAGCAGCTTAGCTAGCGGGGTCTCCTACGAGCAGTACTTC. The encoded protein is CASSLASGVSYEQYF.

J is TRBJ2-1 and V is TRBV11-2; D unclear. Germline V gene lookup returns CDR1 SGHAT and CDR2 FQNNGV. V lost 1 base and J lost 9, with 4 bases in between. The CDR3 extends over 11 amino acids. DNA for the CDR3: TGTGCCAGCAGCTTAGGACCTGAGCAGTTCTTC. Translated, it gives CASSLGPEQFF.

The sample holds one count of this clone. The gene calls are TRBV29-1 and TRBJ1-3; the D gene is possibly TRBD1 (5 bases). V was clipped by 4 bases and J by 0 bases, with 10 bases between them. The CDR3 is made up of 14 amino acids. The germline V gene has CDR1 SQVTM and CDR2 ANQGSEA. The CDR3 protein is CSVAWDVSGNTIYF. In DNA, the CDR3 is TGCAGCGTTGCCTGGGACGTCTCTGGAAACACCATATATTTT.

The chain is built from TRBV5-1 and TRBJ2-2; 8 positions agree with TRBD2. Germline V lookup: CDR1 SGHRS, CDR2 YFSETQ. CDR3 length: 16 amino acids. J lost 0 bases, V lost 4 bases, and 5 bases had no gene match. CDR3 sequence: CASSPSGLANTGELFF. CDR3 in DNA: TGCGCCAGCAGCCCCTCGGGACTAGCGAACACCGGGGAGCTGTTTTTT.

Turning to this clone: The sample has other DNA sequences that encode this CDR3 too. The CDR3 loop reads CASSLWGAGDEQYF. The DNA for the CDR3 is TGCGCCAGCAGCTTGTGGGGGGCTGGGGACGAGCAGTACTTC. The V call is TRBV5-1, the J call TRBJ2-7; D is perhaps TRBD1 or TRBD2 (6 bases each). The V gene lost 1 base and the J gene lost 5 bases, with 13 bases spanning the gap. Germline V gene data show CDR1 as SGHRS and CDR2 as YFSETQ. The CDR3 covers 14 residues.

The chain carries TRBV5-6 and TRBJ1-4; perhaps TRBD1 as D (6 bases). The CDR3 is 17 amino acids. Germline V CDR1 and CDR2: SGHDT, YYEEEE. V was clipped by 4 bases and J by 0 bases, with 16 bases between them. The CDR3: CASSPQGLKATNEKLFF. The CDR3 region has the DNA TGTGCCAGCAGCCCACAGGGCCTAAAAGCAACTAATGAAAAACTGTTTTTT.

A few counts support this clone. The CDR3 region has the DNA TGTGCCAGCAGCTTCTCAGGGGGCAATCAGCCCCAGCATTTT. It yields the protein CASSFSGGNQPQHF. The J gene is TRBJ1-5, the V gene TRBV5-6, with a weak D call TRBD1 (6 bases). The length of the CDR3 is 14 residues. V was clipped by 2 bases and J by 2 bases, with 8 bases between them. Germline V gene sequence: CDR1 SGHDT, CDR2 YYEEEE.

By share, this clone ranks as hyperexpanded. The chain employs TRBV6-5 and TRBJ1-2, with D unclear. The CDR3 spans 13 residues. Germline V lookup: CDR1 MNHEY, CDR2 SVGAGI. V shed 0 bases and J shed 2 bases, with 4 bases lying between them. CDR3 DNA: TGTGCCAGCAGTTACTCAGGGAACTATGGCTACACCTTC. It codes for CASSYSGNYGYTF.

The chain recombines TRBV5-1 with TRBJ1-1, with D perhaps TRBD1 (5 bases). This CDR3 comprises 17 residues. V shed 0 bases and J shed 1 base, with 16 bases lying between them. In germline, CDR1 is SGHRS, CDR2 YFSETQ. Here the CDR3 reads CASSLAPGTERNTEAFF. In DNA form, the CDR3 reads TGCGCCAGCAGCTTGGCCCCAGGGACCGAGCGGAACACTGAAGCTTTCTTT.

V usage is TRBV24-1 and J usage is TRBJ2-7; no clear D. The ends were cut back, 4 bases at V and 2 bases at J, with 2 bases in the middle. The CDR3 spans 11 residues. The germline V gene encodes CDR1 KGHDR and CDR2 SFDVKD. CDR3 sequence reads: CATSDTYEQYF. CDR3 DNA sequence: TGTGCCACCAGTGACACCTACGAGCAGTACTTC.

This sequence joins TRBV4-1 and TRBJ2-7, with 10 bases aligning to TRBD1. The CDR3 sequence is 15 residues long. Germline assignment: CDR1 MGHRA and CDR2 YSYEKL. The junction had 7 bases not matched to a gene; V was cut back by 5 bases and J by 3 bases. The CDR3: CASSADRGLGYEQYF. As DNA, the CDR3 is TGCGCCAGCAGCGCCGACAGGGGGCTTGGCTACGAGCAGTACTTC.

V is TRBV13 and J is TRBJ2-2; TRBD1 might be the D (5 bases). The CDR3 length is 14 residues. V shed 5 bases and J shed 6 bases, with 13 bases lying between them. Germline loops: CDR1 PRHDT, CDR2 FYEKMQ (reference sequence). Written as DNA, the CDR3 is TGTGCCAGCAGCCCGATGGGGCATCCCGGGGAGCTGTTTTTT. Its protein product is CASSPMGHPGELFF. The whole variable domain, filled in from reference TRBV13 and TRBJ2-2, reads AAGVIQSPRHLIKEKRETATLKCYPIPRHDTVYWYQQGPGQDPQFLISFYEKMQSDKGSIPDRFSAQQFSDYHSELNMSSLELGDSALYFCASSPMGHPGELFFGEGSRLTVL.